This T cell receptor (beta chain) was retrieved from a study of T cell repertoires in cytomegalovirus infection. With respect to this clonotype: Its antigen is undetermined.

Study-level findings and limits: The cumulative frequency of public TCR beta families distinguished individuals who carried CMV together with the relevant HLA. CMV-specific HLA-C-restricted TCR beta clonotypes dominated the ex vivo response.

TCRdb ran MiXCR on the reads and lists one entry per CDR3 protein. In the table there are nearly 650,000 distinct CDR3 sequences, 20% to 25% of which are singletons. Trimming pared 0 bases from V and 3 bases from J, leaving 4 bases between. The germline CDR1 and CDR2 sequences are SGHKS and YYEKEE (reference sequence). CDR3 length: 13 residues. The TCR comes from a human donor in good health (CMV status not recorded). Some clones in this sample may be carry-over from other donors' samples. Sample: CD8+ T cells from PBMCs. The chain has TRBV5-5 and TRBJ2-1; D not certain. CDR3 sequence reads: CASSLDIYNEQFF. The CDR3 DNA sequence: TGTGCCAGCAGCTTGGACATCTACAATGAGCAGTTCTTC.